The 10 T cell receptor beta chains listed next were all sequenced from one sample in a study of PD-L1 blockade in urothelial cancer. Produced via immunoSEQ multiplex PCR; TCRdb's table is partial and in-frame only. The profile shows roughly 44,000 clones, roughly four fifths of them singletons. Material: PBMCs, obtained around atezolizumab (anti-PD-L1) treatment. Source of these receptors: a man aged 65-85 years with urothelial cancer.

This clone showed up just once. J is TRBJ2-5 and V is TRBV19, with a possible D match to TRBD2 (5 bases). From germline, CDR1 is LNHDA and CDR2 SQIVND (reference sequence). The CDR3 is 12 amino acids. V was pared by 5 bases and J by 5 bases, with 9 bases between. The CDR3 spells CASSPRGETQYF. CDR3 coding DNA: TGTGCCAGTAGTCCCCGCGGGGAGACCCAGTACTTC.

The gene calls are TRBV9 and TRBJ1-3, with unresolved D. V was cut by 0 bases and J by 4 bases, with 5 bases left in between. The CDR3 is 13 residues long. Germline CDR1 is SGDLS and CDR2 is YYNGEE. The CDR3 sequence: CASSVEAGNTIYF. The CDR3 DNA is TGTGCCAGCAGCGTAGAAGCAGGAAACACCATATATTTT.

The V and J genes are TRBV10-1 and TRBJ1-2; D gene uncertain. Trimming left V 4 bases short and J 6 bases short, with 6 bases between. The CDR3 totals 11 residues. Germline V gene lookup returns CDR1 WNHNN and CDR2 SYGVQD (reference sequence). CDR3 sequence (DNA): TGCGCCAGCAGTGTACTCAATGGCTACACCTTC. Its translation: CASSVLNGYTF.

The rearrangement uses TRBV27 and TRBJ1-6, with unresolved D. V lost 6 bases, J lost 7 bases, and 7 bases lay in between. Looked up from germline, CDR1 is MNHEY and CDR2 is SMNVEV (reference sequence). CDR3 length equals 12 residues. The DNA of the CDR3 is TGTGCCAGCAGGTTCGCGAATTCACCCCTCCACTTT. Its protein is CASRFANSPLHF.

J is TRBJ2-5 and V is TRBV7-9; D ambiguous. V shed 1 base and J shed 2 bases, with 11 bases lying between them. CDR1 is SEHNR, CDR2 FQNEAQ, per germline (reference sequence). This CDR3 has 15 amino acids. The DNA for the CDR3 is TGTGCCAGCAGCTTAGGTAAACAGTATCAAGAGACCCAGTACTTC. It is translated as CASSLGKQYQETQYF.

The V and J genes are TRBV11-3 and TRBJ2-1; TRBD2 is a possible D gene (6 bases). V was cut by 4 bases and J by 6 bases, with 16 bases left in between. Germline V CDR1 and CDR2: SGHNT, YENEEA. The CDR3 contains 15 residues. As DNA, the CDR3 is TGTGCCAGCAGCTCCCGGGACTCTACCCCCAATGAGCAGTTCTTC. Residues: CASSSRDSTPNEQFF.

As DNA, the CDR3 is TGTGCCACCAGCAGAACTACTCCCCGAGGGACAGATATGAACACTGAAGCTTTCTTT. Translation gives CATSRTTPRGTDMNTEAFF. This chain connects TRBV15 to TRBJ1-1; 7 nucleotides line up with TRBD1. The CDR3 extends over 19 amino acids. V dropped 2 bases and J dropped 0; count of bases not matched to a gene: 15. Germline values: CDR1 LNHNV, CDR2 YYDKDF (reference sequence).

This clone occurred once. The chain couples TRBV7-9 to TRBJ2-5, with D unclear. Trimming left V 1 base short and J 1 base short, with 7 bases between. CDR1 is SEHNR, CDR2 FQNEAQ, per germline (reference sequence). This CDR3 comprises 14 residues. The CDR3 DNA reads TGTGCCAGCAGCTTAGGCTCAGGCCAAGAGACCCAGTACTTC. Protein product: CASSLGSGQETQYF.

This rearrangement joins TRBV9 to TRBJ1-4, with TRBD1 matching 8 bases. CDR1 SGDLS and CDR2 YYNGEE come from the germline V gene. The CDR3 has 15 amino acids. Trimming cost V 3 bases and J 3 bases; bases outside gene matches: 4. The CDR3 loop is CASSATGGANEKLFF. The CDR3 DNA follows: TGTGCCAGCAGCGCTACAGGGGGGGCTAATGAAAAACTGTTTTTT.

The rearrangement uses TRBV6-5 and TRBJ2-7; D gene uncertain. This CDR3 has 12 residues. V lost 8 bases and J lost 3, with 11 bases in between. Germline V gene lookup returns CDR1 MNHEY and CDR2 SVGAGI. Written as DNA, the CDR3 is TGTGCCAGCGCAACAGACCTCTACGAGCAGTACTTC. It yields the protein CASATDLYEQYF.